The 28 T cell receptor beta chains presented below share a single source sample, sequenced in a study of T cell changes during pregnancy in multiple sclerosis. The method was immunoSEQ multiplex PCR; TCRdb's version includes in-frame clones alone and lacks a portion of them. The table records about 44,000 clones, 95% to 96% of them present only once. The specimen comprised peripheral blood, sampled in the second trimester of pregnancy. Receptors were obtained from a female donor with multiple sclerosis, enrolled in a pregnancy study.

The chain has TRBV21-1 and TRBJ2-7; the table's D gene call, TRBD2, was not cross checked with the DNA. TRBV21-1 is annotated as a pseudogene. The CDR3 has 11 amino acids. Here the CDR3 DNA reads TGTGCCAGCAGCCCGGGAGGCGAGCAGTACTTC. The encoded protein is CASSPGGEQYF.

This chain links TRBV10-3 with TRBJ2-7; 7 bases map to TRBD2. Germline CDR1 reads ENHRY; CDR2 reads SYGVKD. V lost 6 bases and J lost 7; bases outside the gene matches: 18. There are 16 residues in the CDR3. In DNA form, the CDR3 reads TGTGCCATCAGCCGCGGGGGAAGCGGTCCCCTCTCGGAGCAGTACTTC. The encoded protein is CAISRGGSGPLSEQYF.

The rearrangement joins TRBV9 to TRBJ1-1; no clear D gene. The CDR3 is 13 amino acids. V was cut by 1 base and J by 0 bases, with 4 bases left in between. From germline, CDR1 is SGDLS and CDR2 YYNGEE. The DNA of the CDR3 is TGTGCCAGCAGCGTACTTCTGAACACTGAAGCTTTCTTT. Amino acids: CASSVLLNTEAFF.

The V and J genes are TRBV30 and TRBJ2-7, with D uncertain. V lost 3 bases and J lost 3, with 12 bases in between. Germline CDR1 GTSNPN, CDR2 SVGIG (reference sequence). This CDR3 is 13 amino acids long. The CDR3 DNA reads TGTGCCTGGAGCCCTGTCCCCTACTACGAGCAGTACTTC. Translated, it gives CAWSPVPYYEQYF.

This clone was recorded once. The CDR3 DNA reads TGTGCCAGCAGCCGGACTAGCGGGATGAACAATGAGCAGTTCTTC. It is translated as CASSRTSGMNNEQFF. V usage is TRBV7-9 and J usage is TRBJ2-1; 12 bases fit TRBD2. The germline V gene has CDR1 SEHNR and CDR2 FQNEAQ (reference sequence). The trim removed 5 bases at V and 5 bases at J, leaving 4 bases unmatched. The CDR3 consists of 15 residues.

V is TRBV7-3 and J is TRBJ2-7; TRBD2 aligns across 7 bases. The CDR3 is 15 residues long. The J segment lost 0 bases and the V segment lost 2 bases, leaving 4 bases of the junction unmatched. CDR1 is SGHTA, CDR2 FQGTGA, per germline. CDR3 sequence (DNA): TGTGCCAGCAGCTTATCGGGAGGCCTCTCCTACGAGCAGTACTTC. Translating gives CASSLSGGLSYEQYF.

V usage is TRBV28 and J usage is TRBJ2-5; the D is unclear. Germline assignment: CDR1 MDHEN and CDR2 SYDVKM. Trimming removed 5 bases from V and 5 bases from J, with 6 bases in between. This CDR3 region has 11 residues. CDR3 residues: CASSPGETQYF. The CDR3 bases are TGTGCCAGCAGTCCCGGGGAGACCCAGTACTTC.

This chain uses TRBV11-1 with TRBJ2-7; the match to TRBD2 covers 14 bases. V shed 5 bases and J 0 bases; nucleotides not matched to a gene: 3. CDR3 length equals 16 residues. In germline, CDR1 is SGHAT, CDR2 FQDESV (reference sequence). Here the CDR3 reads CASSLGLAGDSYEQYF. The DNA for the CDR3 is TGTGCCAGCAGCCTGGGACTAGCGGGAGACTCCTACGAGCAGTACTTC.

The chain joins TRBV10-3 to TRBJ2-3, with 11 bases identical to TRBD2. Germline V gives CDR1 ENHRY, CDR2 SYGVKD. The CDR3 spans 19 residues. V gave up 0 bases and J gave up 2 bases; unmatched junction bases: 10. CDR3 nucleotide sequence: TGTGCCATCAGTGAGTCGACTCGCGGGACTAGCGGTTACACAGATACGCAGTATTTT. It yields the protein CAISESTRGTSGYTDTQYF.

The rearrangement joins TRBV28 to TRBJ2-7; 9 bases are shared with TRBD1. J gave up 4 bases and V 4 bases, and 8 bases lay outside the gene matches. Germline-derived CDR1 and CDR2 are MDHEN and SYDVKM. The CDR3 sequence is 15 residues long. CDR3 loop: CASSYGTGRAYEQYF. The DNA of the CDR3 is TGTGCCAGCAGTTATGGGACAGGGAGAGCTTACGAGCAGTACTTC.

The chain has TRBV6-1 and TRBJ1-5; D might be TRBD1 (6 bases). Deletions cut 8 bases from V and 5 bases from J, with 19 bases between. CDR3 length: 15 residues. Germline V lookup: CDR1 MNHNS, CDR2 SASEGT. As DNA, the CDR3 is TGTGCCAGCGCGGTATACCTGGACAGTTATCAGCCCCAGCATTTT. It yields the protein CASAVYLDSYQPQHF.

The CDR3 nucleotides are TGTGCCAGCAGCCCAAACACCGGGACAGGGGCGGGTAACTATGGCTACACCTTC. It specifies CASSPNTGTGAGNYGYTF. The chain is built from TRBV7-9 and TRBJ1-2, with TRBD1 matching 10 bases. The CDR3 length is 18 residues. The germline V gene encodes CDR1 SEHNR and CDR2 FQNEAQ (reference sequence). V gave up 5 bases and J gave up 1 base; unmatched junction bases: 13.

The DNA of the CDR3 is TGCGCCAGCAGCCCCCCGGGGGTCAGCCACAATGAGCAGTTCTTC. Translated, it gives CASSPPGVSHNEQFF. The chain recombines TRBV5-1 with TRBJ2-1, with TRBD2 as a possible D gene (6 bases). Germline CDR1 and CDR2: SGHRS and YFSETQ. V lost 4 bases and J 5 bases, leaving 16 bases between the germline ends. This CDR3 region has 15 residues.

This sequence joins TRBV27 and TRBJ2-6; weak D call: TRBD2 (5 bases). Germline V gene lookup returns CDR1 MNHEY and CDR2 SMNVEV (reference sequence). There are 17 residues in the CDR3. Trimming left V 6 bases short and J 1 base short, with 16 bases between. The CDR3 spells CASSFEGSISGANVLTF. Written as DNA, the CDR3 is TGTGCCAGCAGCTTTGAGGGTTCCATTTCTGGGGCCAACGTCCTGACTTTC.

The chain employs TRBV7-6 and TRBJ2-5; 7 nucleotides line up with TRBD2. CDR3 length equals 17 residues. Looked up from germline, CDR1 is SGHVS and CDR2 is FNYEAQ. The trim removed 2 bases at V and 4 bases at J, leaving 13 bases unmatched. CDR3 in DNA: TGTGCCAGCAGCTTACAAGGACTAGGAGGATTCGGAGAGACCCAGTACTTC. Translated, it gives CASSLQGLGGFGETQYF.

The chain combines TRBV11-1 with TRBJ2-3, with 9 bases fitting TRBD1. In germline, CDR1 is SGHAT, CDR2 FQDESV (reference sequence). J gave up 1 base and V 5 bases, and 1 base lay outside the gene matches. The CDR3 extends over 14 amino acids. Here the CDR3 DNA reads TGTGCCAGCAGCCGGACAGGGGGCACAGATACGCAGTATTTT. Protein product: CASSRTGGTDTQYF.

V is TRBV27 and J is TRBJ2-7, with 7 positions matching TRBD1. The CDR3 spans 15 residues. Germline loops: CDR1 MNHEY, CDR2 SMNVEV (reference sequence). V was pared by 4 bases and J by 7 bases, with 13 bases of the junction left unmatched. As DNA, the CDR3 is TGTGCCAGCAGTTATCTGGGACAGCCTCCCAAAGAGCAGTACTTC. Its protein is CASSYLGQPPKEQYF.

This rearrangement joins TRBV11-2 to TRBJ2-7, with a tentative D call TRBD1 (6 bases). The CDR3 length is 14 residues. Germline V gene data show CDR1 as SGHAT and CDR2 as FQNNGV. Trimming left V 3 bases short and J 2 bases short, with 11 bases between. The CDR3: CASSFGQGPYEQYF. CDR3 sequence (DNA): TGTGCCAGCAGCTTTGGGCAGGGGCCCTACGAGCAGTACTTC.

This rearrangement joins TRBV7-9 to TRBJ2-5, with 8 nucleotides matching TRBD2. Germline loops: CDR1 SEHNR, CDR2 FQNEAQ (reference sequence). Trimming at V came to 4 bases and at J to 4 bases, leaving 14 bases not matched to a gene. The CDR3 sequence is 17 residues long. The CDR3: CASSSSLREGPRETQYF. CDR3 DNA: TGTGCCAGCAGCTCCTCACTTCGGGAGGGCCCAAGAGAGACCCAGTACTTC.

The chain joins TRBV11-2 to TRBJ1-2, with 8 bases lining up with TRBD1. Trimming removed 5 bases from V and 3 bases from J; junction bases left unmatched: 5. Per the germline V gene, CDR1 is SGHAT and CDR2 is FQNNGV. The CDR3 sequence is 14 residues long. The CDR3 sequence: CASSPRTGYYGYTF. The DNA for the CDR3 is TGTGCCAGCAGCCCGCGGACAGGGTACTATGGCTACACCTTC.

V usage is TRBV5-4 and J usage is TRBJ2-3, with TRBD1 matching 7 bases. The CDR3 totals 14 residues. The V and J ends lost 3 bases and 2 bases, in that order; junction bases with no gene match: 3. From germline, CDR1 is SGHNT and CDR2 YYREEE (reference sequence). DNA of the CDR3: TGTGCCAGCAGCTCGACAGGGCTCACAGATACGCAGTATTTT. Amino acid sequence: CASSSTGLTDTQYF.

V gene TRBV19 combines with J gene TRBJ1-4; D is possibly TRBD1 (6 bases). The CDR3 has 15 amino acids. The V and J ends lost 3 bases and 5 bases respectively, with 13 bases between them. Germline V gives CDR1 LNHDA, CDR2 SQIVND (reference sequence). The CDR3 sequence: CASSITGTRNEKLFF. In DNA, the CDR3 is TGTGCCAGTAGTATCACAGGGACCAGAAATGAAAAACTGTTTTTT. The entire variable domain, with the rest obtained from reference TRBV19 and TRBJ1-4, is as follows: DGGITQSPKYLFRKEGQNVTLSCEQNLNHDAMYWYRQDPGQGLRLIYYSQIVNDFQKGDIAEGYSVSREKKESFPLTVTSAQKNPTAFYLCASSITGTRNEKLFFGSGTQLSVL.

This chain links TRBV19 with TRBJ2-1; 9 bases are a match to TRBD2. CDR3 length: 16 amino acids. The V gene end was trimmed by 3 bases and the J gene end by 4 bases; junction bases not matched to a gene: 7. Germline CDR1 is LNHDA and CDR2 is SQIVND (reference sequence). The CDR3, as DNA: TGTGCCAGTAGTATTTTCGCGGGAGGGCTATACAATGAGCAGTTCTTC. Translating gives CASSIFAGGLYNEQFF.

The rearrangement links TRBV7-7 to TRBJ2-3, with D possibly matching TRBD1 (6 bases). This CDR3 contains 15 residues. V was cut by 5 bases and J by 0 bases, with 12 bases left in between. CDR1 and CDR2 from the germline V gene are SSHAT and FNYEAQ (reference sequence). CDR3 loop: CASSQGQQSTDTQYF. Written as DNA, the CDR3 is TGTGCCAGCAGCCAAGGACAGCAGAGCACAGATACGCAGTATTTT. Based on the CDR3 plus reference TRBV7-7 and TRBJ2-3, the full variable domain is GAGVSQSPRYKVTKRGQDVTLRCDPISSHATLYWYQQALGQGPEFLTYFNYEAQPDKSGLPSDRFSAERPEGSISTLTIQRTEQRDSAMYRCASSQGQQSTDTQYFGPGTRLTVL.

V usage is TRBV6-1 and J usage is TRBJ2-7; TRBD1 agrees at 7 bases. The germline V gene encodes CDR1 MNHNS and CDR2 SASEGT. J was trimmed by 7 bases and V by 3 bases; bases with no gene match: 3. The CDR3 length is 12 residues. CDR3 nucleotide sequence: TGTGCCAGCAGTGAGTCCAGGGGGGAGCAGTACTTC. It is translated as CASSESRGEQYF.

The gene calls are TRBV7-9 and TRBJ1-5; D is perhaps TRBD1 (6 bases). The CDR3 length is 14 residues. The germline V and J ends were trimmed by 2 bases and 10 bases, with 15 bases remaining between them. Germline values: CDR1 SEHNR, CDR2 FQNEAQ (reference sequence). The DNA of the CDR3 is TGTGCCAGCAGCTTAACGGGGGGCGCGGAACCCCAGCATTTT. Translation gives CASSLTGGAEPQHF.

This chain connects TRBV7-8 to TRBJ2-1, with a weak D call TRBD2 (6 bases). Germline assignment: CDR1 SGHVS and CDR2 FQNEAQ. The V end lost 3 bases, the J end lost 9 bases, and 18 bases lay between the germline ends. This CDR3 is 15 amino acids long. The CDR3 DNA is TGTGCCAGCAGCTTGCTGGGACTCCAAACAATTGAGCAGTTCTTC. It codes for CASSLLGLQTIEQFF.

This clone appeared a single time. J is TRBJ2-2 and V is TRBV5-1, with 7 bases fitting TRBD2. This CDR3 has 16 amino acids. From germline, CDR1 is SGHRS and CDR2 YFSETQ. Losses at the gene ends were 0 bases for V and 4 bases for J; bases not matched to a gene: 6. Here the CDR3 reads CASSLGGTTLTGELFF. For the CDR3, the DNA is TGCGCCAGCAGCTTGGGGGGGACTACCCTCACCGGGGAGCTGTTTTTT.